Given below is one TCR beta chain in context. These data originate in a study of T cell changes during pregnancy in multiple sclerosis. The table came from immunoSEQ multiplex PCR; TCRdb's copy has only in-frame clones and leaves some out. The profile shows 69,000 or so clones, 80% to 95% of them singletons. The CDR3 extends over 12 amino acids. CDR1 is SQVTM and CDR2 is ANQGSEA in the germline V gene. Between the trimmed V and J ends, which lost 0 bases and 10 bases, there was a span of 11 bases. Sequencing was performed on peripheral blood, taken before pregnancy. The J gene is TRBJ2-3, the V gene TRBV29-1; tentatively, D is TRBD1 (5 bases). The receptor's source is a female donor with multiple sclerosis, enrolled in a pregnancy study. The DNA for the CDR3 is TGCAGCGTTGAAGATGCCAAAGGGGCGCAGTATTTT. As protein: CSVEDAKGAQYF.